This TCR beta chain stems from a study of T cell changes during pregnancy in multiple sclerosis. Germline CDR1 is MGHRA and CDR2 is YSYEKL. There are 13 residues in the CDR3. V dropped 3 bases and J dropped 6 bases, with 11 bases sitting between them. Clones were sequenced by immunoSEQ multiplex PCR, and TCRdb holds only the in-frame ones, with some missing. The sample includes about 100,000 clones, around 93% of them seen just once. The specimen was peripheral blood, collected before pregnancy. This TCR derives from a female donor with multiple sclerosis, enrolled in a pregnancy study. The chain employs TRBV4-1 and TRBJ2-5; possible D gene TRBD2, 6 bases. The chain's CDR3 is CASSHSRGKTQYF. The CDR3 DNA follows: TGCGCCAGCAGCCACTCACGGGGGAAGACCCAGTACTTC.